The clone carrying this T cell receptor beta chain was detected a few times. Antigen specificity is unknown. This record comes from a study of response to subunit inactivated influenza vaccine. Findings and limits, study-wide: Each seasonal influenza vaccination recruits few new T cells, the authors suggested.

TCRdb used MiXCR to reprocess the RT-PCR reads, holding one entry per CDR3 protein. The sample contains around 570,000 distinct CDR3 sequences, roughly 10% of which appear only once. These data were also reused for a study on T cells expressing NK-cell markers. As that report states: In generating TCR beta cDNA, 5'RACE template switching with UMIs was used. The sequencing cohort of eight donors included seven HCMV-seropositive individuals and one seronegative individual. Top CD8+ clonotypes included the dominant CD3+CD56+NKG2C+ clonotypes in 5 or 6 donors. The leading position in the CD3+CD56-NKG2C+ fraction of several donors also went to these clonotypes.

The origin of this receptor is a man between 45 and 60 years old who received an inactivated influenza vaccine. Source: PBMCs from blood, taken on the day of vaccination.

This chain's CDR3 is CASRGQGALSETQYF. The CDR3 DNA is TGTGCCAGCAGAGGACAGGGGGCGCTGAGTGAGACCCAGTACTTC. The rearrangement joins TRBV12-3 or TRBV12-4 to TRBJ2-5; TRBD1 matches at 11 bases. The CDR3 is 15 residues long. Trimming removed 6 bases from V and 5 bases from J; junction bases left unmatched: 8.